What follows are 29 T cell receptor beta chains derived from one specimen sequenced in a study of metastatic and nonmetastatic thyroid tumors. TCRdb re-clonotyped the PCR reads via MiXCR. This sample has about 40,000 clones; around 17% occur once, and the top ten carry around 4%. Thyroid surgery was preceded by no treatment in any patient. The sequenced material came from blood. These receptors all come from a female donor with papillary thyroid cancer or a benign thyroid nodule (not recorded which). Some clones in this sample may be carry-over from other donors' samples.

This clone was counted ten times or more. The CDR3 nucleotides read TGTGCCAGCAGTGGGGGTGGCCATGAGCAGTTCTTC. Amino acid sequence: CASSGGGHEQFF. V gene TRBV6-1 combines with J gene TRBJ2-1; D ambiguous. The V and J ends lost 4 bases and 8 bases respectively, with 9 bases between them. Germline loops: CDR1 MNHNS, CDR2 SASEGT. This CDR3 is built from 12 residues.

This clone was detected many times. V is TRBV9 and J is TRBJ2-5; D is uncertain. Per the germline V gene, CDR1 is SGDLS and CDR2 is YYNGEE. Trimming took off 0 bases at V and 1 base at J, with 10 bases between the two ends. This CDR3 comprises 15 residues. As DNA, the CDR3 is TGTGCCAGCAGCGTAGCTGTATGGGGCCAAGAGACCCAGTACTTC. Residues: CASSVAVWGQETQYF.

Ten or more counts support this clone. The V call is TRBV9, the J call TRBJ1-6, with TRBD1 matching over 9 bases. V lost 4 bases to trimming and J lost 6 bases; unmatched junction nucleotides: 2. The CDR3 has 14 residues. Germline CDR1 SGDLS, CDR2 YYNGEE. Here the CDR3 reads CASSQGQGNSPLHF. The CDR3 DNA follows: TGTGCCAGCAGCCAGGGACAGGGTAATTCACCCCTCCACTTT.

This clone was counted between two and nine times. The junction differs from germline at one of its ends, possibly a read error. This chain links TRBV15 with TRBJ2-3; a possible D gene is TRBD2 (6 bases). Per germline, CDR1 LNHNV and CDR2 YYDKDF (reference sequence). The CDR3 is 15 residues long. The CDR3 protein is CATSIPQGLTYTQYF. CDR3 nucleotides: TGTGCCACCAGCATCCCTCAGGGACTCACATATACGCAGTATTTT. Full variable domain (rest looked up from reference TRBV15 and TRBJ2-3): DAMVIQNPRYQVTQFGKPVTLSCSQTLNHNVMYWYQQKSSQAPKLLFHYYDKDFNNEADTPDNFQSRRPNTSFCFLDIRSPGLGDTAMYLCATSIPQGLTYTQYFGPGTRLTVL.

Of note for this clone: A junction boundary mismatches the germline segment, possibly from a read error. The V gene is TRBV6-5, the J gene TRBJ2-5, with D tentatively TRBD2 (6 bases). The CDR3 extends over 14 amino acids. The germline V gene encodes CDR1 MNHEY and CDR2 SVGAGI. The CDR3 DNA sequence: TGTGCCAGCGGTTACGTTGCGGGGCAAGAGACCCATTACTTC. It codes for CASGYVAGQETHYF.

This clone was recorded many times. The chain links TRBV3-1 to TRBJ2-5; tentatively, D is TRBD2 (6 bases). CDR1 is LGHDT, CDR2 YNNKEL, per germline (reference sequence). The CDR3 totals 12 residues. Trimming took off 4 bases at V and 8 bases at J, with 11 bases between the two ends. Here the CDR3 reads CASSPGGNTQYF. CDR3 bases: TGTGCCAGCAGCCCAGGCGGGAACACCCAGTACTTC.

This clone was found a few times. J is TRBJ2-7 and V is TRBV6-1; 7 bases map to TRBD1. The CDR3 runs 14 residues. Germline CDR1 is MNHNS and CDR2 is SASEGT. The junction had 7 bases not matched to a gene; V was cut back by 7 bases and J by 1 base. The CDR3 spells CASNARQGSYEQYF. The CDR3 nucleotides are TGTGCCAGCAACGCCAGACAGGGATCCTACGAGCAGTACTTC.

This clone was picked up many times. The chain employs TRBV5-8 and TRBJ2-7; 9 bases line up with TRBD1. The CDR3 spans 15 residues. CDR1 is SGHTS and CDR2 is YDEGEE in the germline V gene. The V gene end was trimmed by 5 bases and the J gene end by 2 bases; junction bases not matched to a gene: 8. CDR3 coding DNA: TGTGCCAGCAGTCGGTCCGGGACAGGGACCTACGAGCAGTACTTC. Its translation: CASSRSGTGTYEQYF. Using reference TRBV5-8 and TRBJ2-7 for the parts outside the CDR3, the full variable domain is EAGVTQSPTHLIKTRGQQATLRCSPISGHTSVYWYQQALGLGLQFLLWYDEGEERNRGNFPPRFSGRQFPNYSSELNVNALELEDSALYLCASSRSGTGTYEQYFGPGTRLTVT.

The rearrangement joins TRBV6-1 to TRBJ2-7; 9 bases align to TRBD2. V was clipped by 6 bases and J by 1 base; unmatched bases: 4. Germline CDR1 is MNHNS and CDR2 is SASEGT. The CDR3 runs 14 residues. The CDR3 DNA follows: TGTGCCAGCAGGATAGCGGGAGCGTCCTACGAGCAGTACTTC. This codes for CASRIAGASYEQYF.

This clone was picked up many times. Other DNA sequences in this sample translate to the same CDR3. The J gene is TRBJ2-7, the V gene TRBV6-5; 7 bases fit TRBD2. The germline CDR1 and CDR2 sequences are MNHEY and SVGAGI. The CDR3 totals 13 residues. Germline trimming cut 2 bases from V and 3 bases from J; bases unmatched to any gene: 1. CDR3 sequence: CASSYREGYEQYF. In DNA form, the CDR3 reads TGTGCCAGCAGTTACAGGGAGGGCTACGAGCAGTACTTC.

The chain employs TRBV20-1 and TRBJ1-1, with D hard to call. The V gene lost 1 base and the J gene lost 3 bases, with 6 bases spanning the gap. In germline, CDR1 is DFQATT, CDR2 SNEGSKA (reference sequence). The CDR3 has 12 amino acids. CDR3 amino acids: CSARGPHTEAFF. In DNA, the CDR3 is TGCAGTGCTAGAGGGCCACACACTGAAGCTTTCTTT.

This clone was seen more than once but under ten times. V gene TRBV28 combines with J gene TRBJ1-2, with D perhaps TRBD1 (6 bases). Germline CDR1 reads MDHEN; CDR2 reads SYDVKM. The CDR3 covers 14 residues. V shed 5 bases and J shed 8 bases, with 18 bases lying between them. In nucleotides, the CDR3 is TGTGCCAGCAGTCCCCCGCGGGACATTTTGGGCTACACCTTC. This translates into CASSPPRDILGYTF.

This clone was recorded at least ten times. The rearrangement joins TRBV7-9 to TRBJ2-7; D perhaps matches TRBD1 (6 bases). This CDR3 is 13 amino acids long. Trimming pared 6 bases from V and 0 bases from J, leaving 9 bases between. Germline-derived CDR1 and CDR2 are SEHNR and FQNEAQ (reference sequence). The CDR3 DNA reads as TGTGCCAGCAGAATAGGGGGCTCCTACGAGCAGTACTTC. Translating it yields CASRIGGSYEQYF.

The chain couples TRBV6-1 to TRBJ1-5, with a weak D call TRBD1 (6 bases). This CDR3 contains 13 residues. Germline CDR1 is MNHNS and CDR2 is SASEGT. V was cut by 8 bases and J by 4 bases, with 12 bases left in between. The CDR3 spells CASGTQQNQPQHF. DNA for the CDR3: TGTGCCAGCGGGACACAACAAAATCAGCCCCAGCATTTT.

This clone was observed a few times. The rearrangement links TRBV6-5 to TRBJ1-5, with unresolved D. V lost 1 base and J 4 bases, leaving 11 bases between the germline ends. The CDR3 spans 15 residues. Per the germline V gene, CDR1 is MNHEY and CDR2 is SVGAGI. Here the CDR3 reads CASSYCRAWNQPQHF. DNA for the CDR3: TGTGCCAGCAGTTACTGCCGCGCCTGGAATCAGCCCCAGCATTTT.

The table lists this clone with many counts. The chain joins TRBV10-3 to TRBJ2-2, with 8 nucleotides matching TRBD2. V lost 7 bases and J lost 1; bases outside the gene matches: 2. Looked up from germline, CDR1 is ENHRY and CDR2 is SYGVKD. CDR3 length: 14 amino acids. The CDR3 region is CAIKLAVNTGELFF. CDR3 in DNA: TGTGCCATCAAACTAGCGGTGAACACCGGGGAGCTGTTTTTT.

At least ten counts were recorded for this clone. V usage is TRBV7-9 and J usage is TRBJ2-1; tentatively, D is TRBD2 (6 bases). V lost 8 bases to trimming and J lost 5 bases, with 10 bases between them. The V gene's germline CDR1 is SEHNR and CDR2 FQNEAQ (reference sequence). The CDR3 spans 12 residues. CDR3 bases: TGTGCCAGCCACGGGGGAAACAATGAGCAGTTCTTC. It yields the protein CASHGGNNEQFF.

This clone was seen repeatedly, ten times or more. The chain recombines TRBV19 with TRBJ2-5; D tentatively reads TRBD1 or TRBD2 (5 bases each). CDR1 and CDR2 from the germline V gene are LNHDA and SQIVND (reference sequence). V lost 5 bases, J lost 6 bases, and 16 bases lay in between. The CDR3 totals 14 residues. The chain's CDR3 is CASSQDGAVQTQYF. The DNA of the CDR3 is TGTGCCAGTAGTCAGGACGGGGCGGTACAGACCCAGTACTTC.

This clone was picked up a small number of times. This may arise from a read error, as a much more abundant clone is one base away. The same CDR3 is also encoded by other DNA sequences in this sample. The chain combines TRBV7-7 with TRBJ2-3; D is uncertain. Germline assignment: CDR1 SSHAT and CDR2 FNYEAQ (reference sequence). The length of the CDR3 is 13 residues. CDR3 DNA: TGTGCTAGCAGCCCTACAGCCACAGATACGCAGTACTTT. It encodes CASSPTATDTQYF.

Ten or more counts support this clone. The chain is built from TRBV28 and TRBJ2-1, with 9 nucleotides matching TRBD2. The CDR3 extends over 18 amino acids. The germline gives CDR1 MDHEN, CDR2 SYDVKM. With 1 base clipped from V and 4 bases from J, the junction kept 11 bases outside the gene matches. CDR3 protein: CASSLSRRLLAGYNEQFF. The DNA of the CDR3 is TGTGCCAGCAGTTTATCCAGGCGTCTACTAGCGGGTTACAATGAGCAGTTCTTC.

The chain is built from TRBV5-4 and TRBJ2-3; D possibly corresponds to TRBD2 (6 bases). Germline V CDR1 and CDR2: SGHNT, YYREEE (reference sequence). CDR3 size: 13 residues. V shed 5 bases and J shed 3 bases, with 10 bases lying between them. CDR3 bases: TGTGCCAGCAGGACCGGGGGAACAGATACGCAGTATTTT. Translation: CASRTGGTDTQYF.

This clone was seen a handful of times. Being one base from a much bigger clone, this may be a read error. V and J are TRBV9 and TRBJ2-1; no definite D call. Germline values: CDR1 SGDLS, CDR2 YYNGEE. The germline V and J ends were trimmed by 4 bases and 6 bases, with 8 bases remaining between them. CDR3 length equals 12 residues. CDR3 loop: CASSLDLNEQFF. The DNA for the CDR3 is TGTGCCAGCAGCCTGGACCTCAATGAGCAGTTCTTC. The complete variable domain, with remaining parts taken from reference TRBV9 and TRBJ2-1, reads DSGVTQTPKHLITATGQRVTLRCSPRSGDLSVYWYQQSLDQGLQFLIQYYNGEERAKGNILERFSAQQFPDLHSELNLSSLELGDSALYFCASSLDLNEQFFGPGTRLTVL.

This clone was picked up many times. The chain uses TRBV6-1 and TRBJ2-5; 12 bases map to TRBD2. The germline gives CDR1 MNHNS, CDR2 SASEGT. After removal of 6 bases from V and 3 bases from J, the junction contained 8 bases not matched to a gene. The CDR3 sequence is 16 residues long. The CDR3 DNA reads TGTGCCAGCAGCCCCTGGGCTAGCGGGAGGGAAGAGACCCAGTACTTC. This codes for CASSPWASGREETQYF.

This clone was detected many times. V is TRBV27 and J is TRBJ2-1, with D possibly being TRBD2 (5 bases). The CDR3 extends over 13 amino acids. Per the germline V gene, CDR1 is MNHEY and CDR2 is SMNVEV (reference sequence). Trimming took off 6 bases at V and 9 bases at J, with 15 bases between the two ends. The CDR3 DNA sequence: TGTGCCAGCAGGGTACTAGTTTTTGGTGAGCAGTTCTTC. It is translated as CASRVLVFGEQFF.

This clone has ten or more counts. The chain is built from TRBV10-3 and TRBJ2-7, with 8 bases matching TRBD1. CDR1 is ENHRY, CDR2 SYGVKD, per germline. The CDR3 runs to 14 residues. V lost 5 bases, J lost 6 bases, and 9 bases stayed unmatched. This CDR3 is CAISHETGDGEQYF. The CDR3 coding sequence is TGTGCCATCAGTCACGAGACAGGGGATGGCGAGCAGTACTTC.

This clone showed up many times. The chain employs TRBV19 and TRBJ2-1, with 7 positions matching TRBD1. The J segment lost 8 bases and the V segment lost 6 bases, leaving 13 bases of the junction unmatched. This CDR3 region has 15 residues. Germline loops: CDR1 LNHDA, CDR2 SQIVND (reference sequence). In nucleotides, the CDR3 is TGTGCCAGTAGGAGTCTAAGGGGGCAGGTCGATGAGCAGTTCTTC. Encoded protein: CASRSLRGQVDEQFF.

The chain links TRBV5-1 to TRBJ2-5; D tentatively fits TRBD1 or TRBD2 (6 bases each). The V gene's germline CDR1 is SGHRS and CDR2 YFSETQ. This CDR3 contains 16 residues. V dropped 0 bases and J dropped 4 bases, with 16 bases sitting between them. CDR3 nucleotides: TGCGCCAGCAGCTTGGACCTAGGGGGGCGCGGAGAGACCCAGTACTTC. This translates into CASSLDLGGRGETQYF.

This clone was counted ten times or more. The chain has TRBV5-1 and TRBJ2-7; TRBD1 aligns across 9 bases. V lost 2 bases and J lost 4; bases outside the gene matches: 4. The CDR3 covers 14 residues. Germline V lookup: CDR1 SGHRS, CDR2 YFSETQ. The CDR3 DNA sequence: TGCGCCAGCAGCTTAGACAGGGGGAATTACGAGCAGTACTTC. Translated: CASSLDRGNYEQYF. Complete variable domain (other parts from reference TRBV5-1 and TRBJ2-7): KAGVTQTPRYLIKTRGQQVTLSCSPISGHRSVSWYQQTPGQGLQFLFEYFSETQRNKGNFPGRFSGRQFSNSRSEMNVSTLELGDSALYLCASSLDRGNYEQYFGPGTRLTVT.

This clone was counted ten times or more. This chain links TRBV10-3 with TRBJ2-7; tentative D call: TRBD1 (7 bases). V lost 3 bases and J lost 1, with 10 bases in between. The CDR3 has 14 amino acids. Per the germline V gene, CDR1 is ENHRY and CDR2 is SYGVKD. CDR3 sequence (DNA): TGTGCCATCAGTGACAGGGGGGCGTCCTACGAGCAGTACTTC. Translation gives CAISDRGASYEQYF.